The 24 T cell receptor beta chains listed next were all sequenced from one sample in a study of T cell responses to AZD1222 COVID-19 vaccine. Assay used: immunoSEQ multiplex PCR; TCRdb lists only in-frame clones, some missing. The table records 150,000 to 200,000 clones, approximately 90% of them present only once. Sequences were derived from peripheral blood, sampled on day 0 of AZD1222 vaccination. The receptors derive from an adult in good health.

V gene TRBV7-2 combines with J gene TRBJ1-3; D remains ambiguous. Per the germline V gene, CDR1 is SGHTA and CDR2 is FQGNSA. The germline V and J ends were trimmed by 5 bases and 0 bases, with 11 bases remaining between them. This CDR3 region has 15 residues. The CDR3 sequence is CASSSTLDSGNTIYF. Here the CDR3 DNA reads TGTGCCAGCAGCAGTACACTAGACTCTGGAAACACCATATATTTT.

This clone occurred a few times. The chain recombines TRBV5-4 with TRBJ1-5; D is ambiguous. V was pared by 0 bases and J by 0 bases, with 1 base between. This CDR3 comprises 13 residues. CDR1 and CDR2 from the germline V gene are SGHNT and YYREEE (reference sequence). The CDR3 DNA is TGTGCCAGCAGCTTGGGTAGCAATCAGCCCCAGCATTTT. Translated, it gives CASSLGSNQPQHF.

The chain uses TRBV7-2 and TRBJ2-2, with 11 bases aligning to TRBD2. The CDR3 runs to 15 residues. V dropped 4 bases and J dropped 6; count of bases not matched to a gene: 4. From germline, CDR1 is SGHTA and CDR2 FQGNSA. CDR3 sequence (DNA): TGTGCCAGCAGCTCCCGACTAGCGGGACCCGGGGAGCTGTTTTTT. Translating it yields CASSSRLAGPGELFF.

V is TRBV28 and J is TRBJ1-1, with no clear D. In germline, CDR1 is MDHEN, CDR2 SYDVKM. V dropped 2 bases and J dropped 1 base, with 8 bases sitting between them. The CDR3 runs to 14 residues. The CDR3 nucleotides read TGTGCCAGCAGTTTACCGGACGGGAACACTGAAGCTTTCTTT. This encodes CASSLPDGNTEAFF.

The rearrangement links TRBV30 to TRBJ1-5; no clear D. The germline V gene encodes CDR1 GTSNPN and CDR2 SVGIG (reference sequence). Trimming removed 3 bases at V and 0 bases at J, with 12 bases between. The CDR3 length is 15 residues. The CDR3 coding sequence is TGTGCCTGGAGCCCGGATAGGTTTAGCAATCAGCCCCAGCATTTT. Its translation: CAWSPDRFSNQPQHF.

The chain links TRBV6-2 or TRBV6-3 to TRBJ2-3, with 12 bases fitting TRBD2. Germline CDR1 MNHEY, CDR2 SVGEGT. This CDR3 region has 21 residues. Losses at the gene ends were 2 bases for V and 0 bases for J; bases not matched to a gene: 15. The CDR3 nucleotides read TGTGCCAGCAGTTACCGCCCCCCCGGGGCTAGCGGGAGGGGAAGCACAGATACGCAGTATTTT. Translating gives CASSYRPPGASGRGSTDTQYF.

The genes are TRBV28 and TRBJ1-1, with D perhaps matching TRBD1 (6 bases). CDR1 is MDHEN and CDR2 is SYDVKM in the germline V gene. There are 14 residues in the CDR3. V lost 3 bases and J 5 bases, leaving 13 bases between the germline ends. The CDR3 sequence: CASSLGGAQTEAFF. The CDR3 DNA sequence: TGTGCCAGCAGTTTGGGGGGCGCACAGACTGAAGCTTTCTTT. The full variable domain, with the rest looked up from reference TRBV28 and TRBJ1-1, is DVKVTQSSRYLVKRTGEKVFLECVQDMDHENMFWYRQDPGLGLRLIYFSYDVKMKEKGDIPEGYSVSREKKERFSLILESASTNQTSMYLCASSLGGAQTEAFFGQGTRLTVV.

The chain employs TRBV10-3 and TRBJ1-1, with unresolved D. The length of the CDR3 is 13 residues. V was trimmed by 4 bases and J by 0 bases, leaving 6 bases between them. CDR1 and CDR2 (germline): ENHRY, SYGVKD. CDR3 protein: CAISAALNTEAFF. The CDR3 bases are TGTGCCATCAGTGCAGCGCTGAACACTGAAGCTTTCTTT.

The rearrangement links TRBV4-3 to TRBJ2-7, with a weak D call TRBD1 (6 bases). Trimming pared 0 bases from V and 4 bases from J, leaving 7 bases between. The germline V gene encodes CDR1 LGHNA and CDR2 YSLEER. This CDR3 comprises 13 residues. The CDR3 coding sequence is TGCGCCAGCAGCCAAGATAGGGGGTACGAGCAGTACTTC. This sequence encodes CASSQDRGYEQYF.

This chain connects TRBV23-1 to TRBJ1-5; no definite D call. TRBV23-1 is an open reading frame, and its role is uncertain. This CDR3 is 20 amino acids long. Trimming cost V 1 base and J 2 bases, with 24 bases left between them. CDR3: CASSQLGMGWVSSCNQPQHF. For the CDR3, the DNA is TGCGCCAGCAGTCAATTGGGTATGGGGTGGGTTTCCAGTTGCAATCAGCCCCAGCATTTT.

The V call is TRBV5-1, the J call TRBJ2-2; TRBD2 agrees at 12 bases. Germline V gene sequence: CDR1 SGHRS, CDR2 YFSETQ. Germline trimming cut 4 bases from V and 3 bases from J; bases unmatched to any gene: 4. This CDR3 comprises 16 residues. The CDR3 nucleotides are TGCGCCAGCAGCGGAACTAGCGGGGGGTACACCGGGGAGCTGTTTTTT. The encoded protein is CASSGTSGGYTGELFF.

This clone has just one count. This rearrangement joins TRBV25-1 to TRBJ1-2; D not certain. V was pared by 3 bases and J by 12 bases, with 11 bases between. Germline assignment: CDR1 MGHDK and CDR2 SYGVNS. This CDR3 is 11 amino acids long. The CDR3, as DNA: TGTGCCAGCAGTGATCCTGAAACCCACACCTTC. Its translation is CASSDPETHTF.

This chain uses TRBV7-8 with TRBJ1-2; unclear D gene. Germline values: CDR1 SGHVS, CDR2 FQNEAQ. V was trimmed by 1 base and J by 4 bases, leaving 7 bases between them. This CDR3 spans 13 amino acids. The CDR3 nucleotides read TGTGCCAGCAGCTTAGGCGGGAGCTATGGCTACACCTTC. Residues: CASSLGGSYGYTF.

This chain joins TRBV5-4 and TRBJ2-7; no firm D call. This CDR3 is built from 12 residues. V lost 3 bases to trimming and J lost 2 bases, with 6 bases between them. The germline V gene encodes CDR1 SGHNT and CDR2 YYREEE (reference sequence). The CDR3 region is CASSYRPYEQYF. The DNA for the CDR3 is TGTGCCAGCAGCTATCGTCCCTACGAGCAGTACTTC.

V and J are TRBV9 and TRBJ2-1; TRBD2 aligns across 7 bases. The V segment lost 2 bases and the J segment 4 bases; nucleotides outside the gene matches: 6. The germline gives CDR1 SGDLS, CDR2 YYNGEE. CDR3 size: 15 residues. The DNA of the CDR3 is TGTGCCAGCAGCGTGGCGGGAGTGGTATACAATGAGCAGTTCTTC. Protein product: CASSVAGVVYNEQFF.

V usage is TRBV5-8 and J usage is TRBJ2-7; D uncertain. The CDR3 has 14 amino acids. The V end lost 2 bases, the J end lost 5 bases, and 14 bases lay between the germline ends. CDR1 and CDR2 (germline): SGHTS, YDEGEE. The CDR3 DNA reads as TGTGCCAGCAGCTTTAGGTTCGAGGATCACGAGCAGTACTTC. Amino acids: CASSFRFEDHEQYF.

The rearrangement links TRBV9 to TRBJ1-5; 11 bases fit TRBD1. CDR1 and CDR2 from the germline V gene are SGDLS and YYNGEE. The CDR3 is 15 amino acids. Germline trimming cut 3 bases from V and 7 bases from J; bases unmatched to any gene: 6. The CDR3 nucleotides read TGTGCCAGCAGCGATGGACAGGGGGCGGAACAGCCCCAGCATTTT. Its translation is CASSDGQGAEQPQHF. The entire variable domain, with the rest obtained from reference TRBV9 and TRBJ1-5, is as follows: DSGVTQTPKHLITATGQRVTLRCSPRSGDLSVYWYQQSLDQGLQFLIQYYNGEERAKGNILERFSAQQFPDLHSELNLSSLELGDSALYFCASSDGQGAEQPQHFGDGTRLSIL.

This sequence joins TRBV10-2 and TRBJ2-1; 8 bases are shared with TRBD1. Per the germline V gene, CDR1 is WSHSY and CDR2 is SAAADI. Losses at the gene ends were 5 bases for V and 8 bases for J; bases not matched to a gene: 14. The CDR3 sequence is 16 residues long. CDR3 bases: TGCGCCAGCAGTACAAGGACCGGGACAGGCGGTGATGAGCAGTTCTTC. This translates into CASSTRTGTGGDEQFF.

The rearrangement links TRBV7-9 to TRBJ1-3; no definite D call. The CDR3 runs 15 residues. Germline CDR1 is SEHNR and CDR2 is FQNEAQ (reference sequence). V was pared by 0 bases and J by 1 base, with 7 bases between. CDR3 nucleotide sequence: TGTGCCAGCAGCTTAGCAGGGCTTTCTGGAAACACCATATATTTT. Its translation is CASSLAGLSGNTIYF.

This chain joins TRBV5-4 and TRBJ1-1; D is perhaps TRBD1 (6 bases). Trimming shortened V by 4 bases and J by 1 base, and 17 bases separated the two germline ends. Germline CDR1 SGHNT, CDR2 YYREEE (reference sequence). CDR3 length equals 16 residues. CDR3 in DNA: TGTGCCAGCAGCGACCGGAGGGGCAGGGGGAACACTGAAGCTTTCTTT. It codes for CASSDRRGRGNTEAFF. Variable domain in full (rest from reference TRBV5-4 and TRBJ1-1): ETGVTQSPTHLIKTRGQQVTLRCSSQSGHNTVSWYQQALGQGPQFIFQYYREEENGRGNFPPRFSGLQFPNYSSELNVNALELDDSALYLCASSDRRGRGNTEAFFGQGTRLTVV.

This chain joins TRBV5-4 and TRBJ2-2, with 7 bases aligning to TRBD1. The CDR3 contains 17 residues. Germline V gene lookup returns CDR1 SGHNT and CDR2 YYREEE (reference sequence). Trimming at V came to 0 bases and at J to 2 bases, leaving 7 bases not matched to a gene. The CDR3 loop reads CASSLGGTGVNTGELFF. The CDR3 DNA follows: TGTGCCAGCAGCTTGGGGGGAACAGGGGTAAACACCGGGGAGCTGTTTTTT. The full variable domain, in which reference TRBV5-4 and TRBJ2-2 provide the parts outside the CDR3, is ETGVTQSPTHLIKTRGQQVTLRCSSQSGHNTVSWYQQALGQGPQFIFQYYREEENGRGNFPPRFSGLQFPNYSSELNVNALELDDSALYLCASSLGGTGVNTGELFFGEGSRLTVL.

This clone appeared a few times. The chain uses TRBV5-1 and TRBJ1-4; D uncertain. CDR1 SGHRS and CDR2 YFSETQ come from the germline V gene. This CDR3 spans 15 amino acids. Trimming removed 5 bases at V and 0 bases at J, with 11 bases between. The CDR3, as DNA: TGCGCCAGCAGGGAAAGACTCGCAACTAATGAAAAACTGTTTTTT. Translated, it gives CASRERLATNEKLFF.

The V call is TRBV5-1, the J call TRBJ2-7; D gene unclear. The germline V gene has CDR1 SGHRS and CDR2 YFSETQ. The CDR3 spans 11 residues. V was shortened by 4 bases and J by 4 bases, with 6 bases between the two germline ends. DNA of the CDR3: TGCGCCAGCAGCGAAGGATACGAGCAGTACTTC. It codes for CASSEGYEQYF.

This clone is categorized as medium-sized (0.01 to 0.1%). V and J are TRBV19 and TRBJ1-1; D might be TRBD1 (6 bases). V lost 1 base and J 1 base, leaving 10 bases between the germline ends. The CDR3 runs 15 residues. Germline values: CDR1 LNHDA, CDR2 SQIVND (reference sequence). As DNA, the CDR3 is TGTGCCAGTAGTATAGGGGCACAGGGGAACACTGAAGCTTTCTTT. Amino acid sequence: CASSIGAQGNTEAFF.